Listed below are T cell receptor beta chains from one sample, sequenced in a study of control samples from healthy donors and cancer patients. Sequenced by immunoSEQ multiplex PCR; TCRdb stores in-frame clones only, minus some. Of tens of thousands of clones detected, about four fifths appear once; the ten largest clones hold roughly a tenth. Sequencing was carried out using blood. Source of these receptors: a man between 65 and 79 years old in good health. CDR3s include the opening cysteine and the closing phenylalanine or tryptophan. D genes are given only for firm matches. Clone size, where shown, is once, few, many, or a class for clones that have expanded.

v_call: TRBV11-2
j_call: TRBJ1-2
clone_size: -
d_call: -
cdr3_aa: CASSSSRVQNFGYTF
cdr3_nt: TGTGCCAGCAGCTCGTCAAGGGTTCAGAATTTTGGCTACACCTTC

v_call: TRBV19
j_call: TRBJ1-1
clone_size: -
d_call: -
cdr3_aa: CASRRSLAHTEAFF
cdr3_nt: TGTGCCAGTAGGAGGAGCTTAGCTCACACTGAAGCTTTCTTT

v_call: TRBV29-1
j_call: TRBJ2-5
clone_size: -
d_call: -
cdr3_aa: CSVEEPNQETQYF
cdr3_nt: TGCAGCGTTGAAGAACCGAACCAAGAGACCCAGTACTTC

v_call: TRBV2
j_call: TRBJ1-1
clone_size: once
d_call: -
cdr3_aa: CASSEIGQEYTEAFF
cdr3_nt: TGTGCCAGCAGTGAAATAGGGCAGGAGTACACTGAAGCTTTCTTT

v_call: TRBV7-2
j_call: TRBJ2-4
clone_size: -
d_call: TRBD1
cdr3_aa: CASSSGQGLNIQYF
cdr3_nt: TGTGCCAGCAGCTCGGGACAGGGCTTAAACATTCAGTACTTC

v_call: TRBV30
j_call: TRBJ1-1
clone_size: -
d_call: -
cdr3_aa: CAWSVTLMNTEAFF
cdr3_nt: TGTGCCTGGAGTGTTACTCTGATGAACACTGAAGCTTTCTTT

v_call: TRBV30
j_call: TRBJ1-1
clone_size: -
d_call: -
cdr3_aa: CASRGYTEAFF
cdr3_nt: TGTGCTAGTAGGGGTTACACTGAAGCTTTCTTT

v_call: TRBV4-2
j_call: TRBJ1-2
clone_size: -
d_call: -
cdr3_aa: CASSQELGLRLNYGYTF
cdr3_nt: TGTGCCAGCAGCCAAGAACTAGGACTCAGACTAAACTATGGCTACACCTTC

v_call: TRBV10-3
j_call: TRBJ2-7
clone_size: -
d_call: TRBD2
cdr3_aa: CAISTPGLATYEQYF
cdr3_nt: TGTGCCATCAGTACACCGGGACTAGCGACATACGAGCAGTACTTC

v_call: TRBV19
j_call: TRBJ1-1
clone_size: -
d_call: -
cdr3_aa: CASSPDPGTGGGENTEAFF
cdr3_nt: TGTGCCAGTAGCCCCGATCCCGGGACGGGGGGTGGGGAGAACACTGAAGCTTTCTTT

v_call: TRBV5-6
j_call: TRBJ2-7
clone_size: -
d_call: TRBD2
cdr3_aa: CASSLVAGGLYEQYF
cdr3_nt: TGTGCCAGCAGCTTGGTCGCGGGGGGGCTTTACGAGCAGTACTTC

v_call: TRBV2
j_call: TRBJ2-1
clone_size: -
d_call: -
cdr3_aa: CASRAGDLGGQFF
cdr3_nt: TGTGCCAGCAGGGCAGGCGATTTAGGGGGGCAGTTCTTC

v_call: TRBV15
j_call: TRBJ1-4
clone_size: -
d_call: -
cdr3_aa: CATSSDTGWEKLFF
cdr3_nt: TGTGCCACCAGCAGTGATACAGGGTGGGAAAAACTGTTTTTT

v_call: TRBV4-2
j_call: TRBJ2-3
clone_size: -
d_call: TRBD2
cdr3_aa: CASSQEGLAGSTRGDTQYF
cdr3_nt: TGTGCCAGCAGCCAGGAGGGACTAGCGGGGTCCACCAGGGGAGATACGCAGTATTTT

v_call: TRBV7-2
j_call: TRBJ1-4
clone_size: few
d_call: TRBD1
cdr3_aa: CASSPGQGAVFF
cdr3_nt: TGTGCCAGCAGCCCCGGACAGGGAGCGGTGTTTTTT

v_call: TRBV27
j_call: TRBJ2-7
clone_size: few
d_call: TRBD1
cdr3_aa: CASSLLGGQGTHEQYF
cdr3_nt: TGTGCCAGCAGTCTACTGGGGGGACAGGGGACGCACGAGCAGTACTTC

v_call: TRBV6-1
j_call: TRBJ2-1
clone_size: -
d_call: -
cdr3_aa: CASSEVAQGLLYNEQFF
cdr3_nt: TGTGCCAGCAGTGAAGTGGCGCAGGGGCTCCTGTACAATGAGCAGTTCTTC

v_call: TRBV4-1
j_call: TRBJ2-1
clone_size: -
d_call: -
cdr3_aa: CASSRAGVNEQFF
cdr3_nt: TGCGCCAGCAGCCGAGCAGGGGTCAATGAGCAGTTCTTC

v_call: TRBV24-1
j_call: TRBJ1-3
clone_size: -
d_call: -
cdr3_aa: CATSDTRGGNTIYF
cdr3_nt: TGTGCCACCAGTGACACTAGGGGTGGAAACACCATATATTTT

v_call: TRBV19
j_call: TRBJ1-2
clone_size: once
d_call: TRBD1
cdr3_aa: CASSTGQNLRYGYTF
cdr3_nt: TGTGCCAGTAGTACGGGACAGAATTTACGCTATGGCTACACCTTC

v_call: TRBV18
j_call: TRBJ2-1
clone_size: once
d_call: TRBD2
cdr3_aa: CASSGVAGSNEQFF
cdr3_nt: TGTGCCAGCTCCGGGGTAGCGGGAAGCAATGAGCAGTTCTTC

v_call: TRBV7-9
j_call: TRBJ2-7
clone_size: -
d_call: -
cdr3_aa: CASSSGRVGPEQYF
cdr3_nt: TGTGCCAGCAGCTCGGGAAGGGTGGGTCCCGAGCAGTACTTC

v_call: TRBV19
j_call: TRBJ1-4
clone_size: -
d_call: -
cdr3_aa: CASYTPTNEKLFF
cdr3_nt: TGTGCCTCTTACACACCAACTAATGAAAAACTGTTTTTT

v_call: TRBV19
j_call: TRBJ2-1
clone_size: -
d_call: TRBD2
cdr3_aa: CASSTQGTSGPYNEQFF
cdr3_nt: TGTGCCAGTAGTACCCAGGGGACTAGCGGGCCTTACAATGAGCAGTTCTTC

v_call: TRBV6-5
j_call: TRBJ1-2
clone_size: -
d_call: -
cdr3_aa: CASTTLGTGYGYTF
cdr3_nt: TGTGCCAGCACCACCCTCGGAACAGGCTATGGCTACACCTTC

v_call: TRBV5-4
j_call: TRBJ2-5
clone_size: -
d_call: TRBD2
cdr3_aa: CASTSRRGDRETQYF
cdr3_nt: TGTGCCAGCACCAGTCGGCGGGGGGATAGAGAGACCCAGTACTTC

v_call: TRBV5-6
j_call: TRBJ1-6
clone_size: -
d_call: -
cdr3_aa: CASSLAADNSPLHF
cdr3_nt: TGTGCCAGCAGCTTGGCCGCAGATAATTCACCCCTCCACTTT

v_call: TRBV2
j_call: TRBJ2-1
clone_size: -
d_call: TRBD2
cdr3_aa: CASSLLAGGGNEQFF
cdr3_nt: TGTGCCAGCAGTCTACTAGCGGGAGGGGGCAATGAGCAGTTCTTC

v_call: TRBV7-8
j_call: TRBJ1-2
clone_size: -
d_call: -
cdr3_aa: CASSRGAGNYGYTF
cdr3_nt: TGTGCCAGCAGCCGGGGGGCAGGGAACTATGGCTACACCTTC

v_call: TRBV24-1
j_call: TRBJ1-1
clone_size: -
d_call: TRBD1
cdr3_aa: CATSAFRDLTGMNTEAFF
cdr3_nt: TGTGCCACCAGTGCTTTTCGTGACCTGACAGGGATGAACACTGAAGCTTTCTTT

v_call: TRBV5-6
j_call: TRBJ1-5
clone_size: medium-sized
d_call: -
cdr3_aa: CASSLEGYSNQPQHF
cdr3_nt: TGTGCCAGCAGCTTAGAGGGGTATAGCAATCAGCCCCAGCATTTT

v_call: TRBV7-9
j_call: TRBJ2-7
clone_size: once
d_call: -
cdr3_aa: CATSLDGISYEQYF
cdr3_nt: TGTGCCACTAGCTTGGACGGTATCTCCTACGAGCAGTACTTC

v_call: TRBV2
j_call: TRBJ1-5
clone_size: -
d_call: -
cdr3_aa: CASSLSNQPQHF
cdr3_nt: TGTGCCAGCAGCCTTAGCAATCAGCCCCAGCATTTT

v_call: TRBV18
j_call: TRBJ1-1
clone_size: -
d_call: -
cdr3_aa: CASSPEFGYSTEAFF
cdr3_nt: TGTGCCAGCTCACCCGAATTTGGTTATAGCACTGAAGCTTTCTTT

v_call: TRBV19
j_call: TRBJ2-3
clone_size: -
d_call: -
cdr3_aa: CASSIRAYADTQYF
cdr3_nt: TGTGCCAGTAGTATAAGAGCTTATGCAGATACGCAGTATTTT

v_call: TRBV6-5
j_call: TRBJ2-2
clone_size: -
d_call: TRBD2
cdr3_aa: CASISSGGAPGELFF
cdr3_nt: TGTGCCAGCATCTCTAGCGGGGGGGCCCCCGGGGAGCTGTTTTTT

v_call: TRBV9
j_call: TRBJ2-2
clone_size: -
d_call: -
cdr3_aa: CASSVGGELFF
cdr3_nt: TGTGCCAGCAGCGTAGGCGGGGAGCTGTTTTTT

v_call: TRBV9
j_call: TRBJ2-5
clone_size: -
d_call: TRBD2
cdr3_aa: CASSGSGALQETQYF
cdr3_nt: TGTGCCAGCAGCGGAAGCGGGGCGCTACAAGAGACCCAGTACTTC

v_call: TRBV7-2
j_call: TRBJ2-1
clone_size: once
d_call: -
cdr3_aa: CASSFGQYYREFF
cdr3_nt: TGTGCCAGCAGCTTTGGCCAGTACTATCGGGAGTTCTTC

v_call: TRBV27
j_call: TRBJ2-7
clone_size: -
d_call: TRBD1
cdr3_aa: CASKSFRGSSYEQYF
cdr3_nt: TGTGCCAGCAAATCTTTCAGGGGGAGTTCCTACGAGCAGTACTTC

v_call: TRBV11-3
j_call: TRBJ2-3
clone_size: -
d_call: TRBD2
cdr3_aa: CASRLAGDADTQYF
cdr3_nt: TGTGCCAGCAGACTAGCGGGAGACGCAGATACGCAGTATTTT

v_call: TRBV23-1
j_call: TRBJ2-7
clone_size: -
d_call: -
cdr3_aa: CASSPPNYEQYF
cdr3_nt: TGCGCCAGCAGTCCCCCAAACTACGAGCAGTACTTC

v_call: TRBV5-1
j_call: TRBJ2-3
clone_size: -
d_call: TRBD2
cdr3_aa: CASSEGLAGASTDTQYF
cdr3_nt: TGCGCCAGCAGCGAGGGACTAGCGGGTGCTAGCACAGATACGCAGTATTTT

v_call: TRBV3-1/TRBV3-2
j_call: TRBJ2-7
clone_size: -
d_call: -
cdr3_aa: CASSQDKFYEQYF
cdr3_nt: TGTGCCAGCAGCCAAGACAAGTTCTACGAGCAGTACTTC

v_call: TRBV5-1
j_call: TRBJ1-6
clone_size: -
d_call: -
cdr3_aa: CASSATGLSSYNSPLHF
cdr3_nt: TGCGCCAGCAGCGCTACAGGGCTGAGCTCCTATAATTCACCCCTCCACTTT

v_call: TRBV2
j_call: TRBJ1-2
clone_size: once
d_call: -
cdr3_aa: CASSEVSGHRGYTF
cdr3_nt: TGTGCCAGCAGTGAAGTTAGTGGCCACCGAGGCTACACCTTC

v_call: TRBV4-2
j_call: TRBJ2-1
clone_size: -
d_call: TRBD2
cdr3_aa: CASSQEPGLAGAEQFF
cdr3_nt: TGTGCCAGCAGCCAAGAACCGGGACTAGCGGGAGCTGAGCAGTTCTTC

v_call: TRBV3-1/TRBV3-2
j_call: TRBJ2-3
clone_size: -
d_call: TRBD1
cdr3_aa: CASSPGQGYTDTQYF
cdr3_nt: TGTGCCAGCAGCCCGGGACAGGGCTACACAGATACGCAGTATTTT

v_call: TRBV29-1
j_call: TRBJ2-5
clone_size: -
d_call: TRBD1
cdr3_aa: CSVYRGVLETQYF
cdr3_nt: TGCAGCGTGTACAGGGGAGTGTTGGAGACCCAGTACTTC